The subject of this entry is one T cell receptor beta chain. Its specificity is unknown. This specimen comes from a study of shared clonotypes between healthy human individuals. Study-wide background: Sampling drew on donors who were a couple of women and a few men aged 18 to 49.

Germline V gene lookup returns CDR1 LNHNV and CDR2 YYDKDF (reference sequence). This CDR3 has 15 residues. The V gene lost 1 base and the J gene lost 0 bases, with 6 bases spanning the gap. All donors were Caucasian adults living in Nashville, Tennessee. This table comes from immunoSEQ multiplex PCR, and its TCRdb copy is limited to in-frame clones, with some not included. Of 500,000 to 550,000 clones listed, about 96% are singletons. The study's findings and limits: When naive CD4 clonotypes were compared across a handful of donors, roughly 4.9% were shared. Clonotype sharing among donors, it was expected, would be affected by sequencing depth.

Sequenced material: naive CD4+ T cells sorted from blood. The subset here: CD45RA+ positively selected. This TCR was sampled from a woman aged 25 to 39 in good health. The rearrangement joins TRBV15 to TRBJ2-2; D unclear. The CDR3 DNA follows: TGTGCCACCAGCAGAGGGCAAGCGAACACCGGGGAGCTGTTTTTT. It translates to CATSRGQANTGELFF.